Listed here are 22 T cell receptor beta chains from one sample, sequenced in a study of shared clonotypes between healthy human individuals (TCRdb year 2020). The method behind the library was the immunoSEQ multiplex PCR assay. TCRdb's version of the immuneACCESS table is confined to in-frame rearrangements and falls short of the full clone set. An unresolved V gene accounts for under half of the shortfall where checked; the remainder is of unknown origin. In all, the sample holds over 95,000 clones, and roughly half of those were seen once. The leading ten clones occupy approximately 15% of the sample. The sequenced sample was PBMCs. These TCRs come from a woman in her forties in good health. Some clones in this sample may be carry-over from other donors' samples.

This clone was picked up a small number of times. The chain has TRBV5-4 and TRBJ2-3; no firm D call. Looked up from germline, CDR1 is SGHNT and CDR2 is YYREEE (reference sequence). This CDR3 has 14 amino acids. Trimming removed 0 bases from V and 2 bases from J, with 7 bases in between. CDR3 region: CASSLDVSTDTQYF. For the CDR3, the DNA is TGTGCCAGCAGCTTGGATGTCTCCACAGATACGCAGTATTTT.

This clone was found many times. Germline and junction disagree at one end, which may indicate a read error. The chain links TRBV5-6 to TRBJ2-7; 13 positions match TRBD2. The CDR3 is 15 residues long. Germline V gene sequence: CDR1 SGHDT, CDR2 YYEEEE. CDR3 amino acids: CARSQLAGGTYEQYF. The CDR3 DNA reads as TGTGCCCGCAGTCAACTAGCGGGAGGGACCTACGAGCAGTACTTC. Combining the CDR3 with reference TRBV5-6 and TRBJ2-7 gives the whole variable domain DAGVTQSPTHLIKTRGQQVTLRCSPKSGHDTVSWYQQALGQGPQFIFQYYEEEERQRGNFPDRFSGHQFPNYSSELNVNALLLGDSALYLCARSQLAGGTYEQYFGPGTRLTVT.

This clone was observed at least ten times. CDR3 DNA: TGCAGCGTTGTCGATCCTTACACGCCGGGAGGCCCGAATGAGCAGTTCTTC. Amino acids: CSVVDPYTPGGPNEQFF. The gene calls are TRBV29-1 and TRBJ2-1; TRBD2 agrees at 7 bases. CDR1 is SQVTM and CDR2 is ANQGSEA in the germline V gene. The trim removed 4 bases at V and 7 bases at J, leaving 19 bases unmatched. This CDR3 has 17 residues.

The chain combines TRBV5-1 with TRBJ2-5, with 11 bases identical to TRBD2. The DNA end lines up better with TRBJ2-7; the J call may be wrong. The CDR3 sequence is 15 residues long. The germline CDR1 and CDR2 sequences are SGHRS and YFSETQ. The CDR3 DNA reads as TGCGCCAGCAGCTTGGCACTAGCGGGAGAAGGCGAGCAGTACTTC. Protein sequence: CASSLALAGEGEQYF.

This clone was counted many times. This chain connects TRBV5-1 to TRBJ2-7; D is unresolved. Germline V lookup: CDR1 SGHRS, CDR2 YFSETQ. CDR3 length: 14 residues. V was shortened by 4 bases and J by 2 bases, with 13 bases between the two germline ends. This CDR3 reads CASSVTQSTYEQYF. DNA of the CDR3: TGCGCCAGCAGCGTCACACAGTCGACCTACGAGCAGTACTTC. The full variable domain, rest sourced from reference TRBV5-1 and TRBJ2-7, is KAGVTQTPRYLIKTRGQQVTLSCSPISGHRSVSWYQQTPGQGLQFLFEYFSETQRNKGNFPGRFSGRQFSNSRSEMNVSTLELGDSALYLCASSVTQSTYEQYFGPGTRLTVT.

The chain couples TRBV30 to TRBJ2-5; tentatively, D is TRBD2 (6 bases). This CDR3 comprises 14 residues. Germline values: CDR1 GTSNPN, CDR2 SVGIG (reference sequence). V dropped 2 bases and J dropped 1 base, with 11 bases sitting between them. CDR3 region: CAWSTPGLQETQYF. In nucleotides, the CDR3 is TGTGCCTGGAGTACTCCGGGACTCCAAGAGACCCAGTACTTC.

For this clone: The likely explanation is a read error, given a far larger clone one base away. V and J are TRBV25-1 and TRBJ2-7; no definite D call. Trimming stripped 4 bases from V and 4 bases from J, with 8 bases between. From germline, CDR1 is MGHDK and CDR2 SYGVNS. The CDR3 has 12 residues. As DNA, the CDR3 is TGTGCCAGCAGTGTATATAGATACGAGCAGTACTTC. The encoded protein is CASSVYRYEQYF.

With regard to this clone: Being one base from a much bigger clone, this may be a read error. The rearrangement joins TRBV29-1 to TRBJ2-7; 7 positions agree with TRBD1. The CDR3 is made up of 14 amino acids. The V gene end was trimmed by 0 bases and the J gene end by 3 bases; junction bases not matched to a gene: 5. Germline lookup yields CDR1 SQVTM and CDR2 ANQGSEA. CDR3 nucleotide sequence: TGCAGCGTTGAAGATGGGAGACAGGGCTACGAGCAGTACTTC. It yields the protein CSVEDGRQGYEQYF.

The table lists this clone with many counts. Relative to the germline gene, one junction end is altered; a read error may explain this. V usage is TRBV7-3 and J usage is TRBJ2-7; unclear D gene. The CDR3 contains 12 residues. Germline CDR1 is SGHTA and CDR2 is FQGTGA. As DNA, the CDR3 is TGTGCCAGCAGCCAAGGCCCCGAGCAGGTTCCCTTC. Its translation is CASSQGPEQVPF. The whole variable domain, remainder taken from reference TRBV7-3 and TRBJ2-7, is GAGVSQTPSNKVTEKGKYVELRCDPISGHTALYWYRQSLGQGPEFLIYFQGTGAADDSGLPNDRFFAVRPEGSVSTLKIQRTERGDSAVYLCASSQGPEQVPFGPGTRLTVT.

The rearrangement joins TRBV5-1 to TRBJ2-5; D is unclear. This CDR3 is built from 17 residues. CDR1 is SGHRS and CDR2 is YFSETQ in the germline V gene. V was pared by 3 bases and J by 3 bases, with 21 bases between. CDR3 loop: CASSSVPWVGREETQYF. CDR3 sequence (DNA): TGCGCCAGCAGCTCGGTGCCGTGGGTGGGAAGGGAAGAGACCCAGTACTTC.

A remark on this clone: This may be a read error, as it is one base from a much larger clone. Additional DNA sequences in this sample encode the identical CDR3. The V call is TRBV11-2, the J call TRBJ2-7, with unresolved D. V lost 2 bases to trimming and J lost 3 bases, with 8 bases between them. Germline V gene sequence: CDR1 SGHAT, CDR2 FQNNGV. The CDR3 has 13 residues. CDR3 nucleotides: TGTGCCAGCAGCTTACGGGCTCACTACGAGCAGTACTTC. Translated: CASSLRAHYEQYF. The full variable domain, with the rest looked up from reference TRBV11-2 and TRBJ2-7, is EAGVAQSPRYKIIEKRQSVAFWCNPISGHATLYWYQQILGQGPKLLIQFQNNGVVDDSQLPKDRFSAERLKGVDSTLKIQPAKLEDSAVYLCASSLRAHYEQYFGPGTRLTVT.

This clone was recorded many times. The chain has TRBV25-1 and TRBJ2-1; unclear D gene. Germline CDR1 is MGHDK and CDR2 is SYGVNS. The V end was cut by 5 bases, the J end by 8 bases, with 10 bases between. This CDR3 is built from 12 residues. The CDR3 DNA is TGTGCCAGCAGTCACATGTTCGATGAGCAGTTCTTC. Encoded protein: CASSHMFDEQFF.

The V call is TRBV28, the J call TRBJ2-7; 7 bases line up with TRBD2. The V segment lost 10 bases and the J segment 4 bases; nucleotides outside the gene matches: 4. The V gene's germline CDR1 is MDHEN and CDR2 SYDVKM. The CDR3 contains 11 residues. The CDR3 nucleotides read TGTGCCACGGCGCGGGGGTACGAGCAGTACTTC. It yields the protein CATARGYEQYF.

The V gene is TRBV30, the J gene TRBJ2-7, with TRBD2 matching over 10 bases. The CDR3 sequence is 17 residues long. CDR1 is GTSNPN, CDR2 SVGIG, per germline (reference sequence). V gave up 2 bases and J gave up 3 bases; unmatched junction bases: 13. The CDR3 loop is CAWSFTRTSGALYEQYF. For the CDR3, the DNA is TGTGCCTGGAGTTTTACGCGAACTAGCGGGGCCCTCTACGAGCAGTACTTC.

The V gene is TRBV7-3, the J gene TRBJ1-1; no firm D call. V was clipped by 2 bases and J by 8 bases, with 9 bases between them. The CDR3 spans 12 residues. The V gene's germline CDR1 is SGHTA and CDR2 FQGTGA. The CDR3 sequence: CASSLLVGEAFF. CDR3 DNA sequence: TGTGCCAGCAGCTTATTGGTAGGGGAAGCTTTCTTT.

CDR3 in amino acids: CASSPTGGLYEQYF. The CDR3 coding sequence is TGTGCCAGCAGTCCGACAGGGGGGCTCTACGAGCAGTACTTC. V usage is TRBV6-4 and J usage is TRBJ2-7, with 9 positions matching TRBD1. This CDR3 has 14 amino acids. Per germline, CDR1 MRHNA and CDR2 SNTAGT. With V trimmed by 5 bases and J by 3 bases, 5 bases remained unmatched.

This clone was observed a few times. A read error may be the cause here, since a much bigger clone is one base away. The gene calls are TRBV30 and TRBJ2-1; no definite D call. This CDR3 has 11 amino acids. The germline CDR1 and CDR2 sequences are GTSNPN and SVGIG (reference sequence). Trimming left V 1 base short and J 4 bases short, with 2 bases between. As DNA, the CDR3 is TGTGCCTGGAGTGAGTACAATGAGCAGTTCTTC. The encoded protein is CAWSEYNEQFF.

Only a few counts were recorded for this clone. The chain's CDR3 is CSVEWTGSDTQYF. CDR3 nucleotide sequence: TGCAGCGTTGAGTGGACAGGGTCAGATACGCAGTATTTT. The V call is TRBV29-1, the J call TRBJ2-3; 8 nucleotides line up with TRBD1. From germline, CDR1 is SQVTM and CDR2 ANQGSEA. The CDR3 has 13 amino acids. J lost 4 bases, V lost 3 bases, and 3 bases had no gene match.

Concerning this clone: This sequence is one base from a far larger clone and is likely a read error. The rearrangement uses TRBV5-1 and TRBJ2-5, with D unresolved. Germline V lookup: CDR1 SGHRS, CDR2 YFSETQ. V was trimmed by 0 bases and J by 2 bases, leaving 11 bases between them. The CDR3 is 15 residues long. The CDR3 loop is CASSLDFQIQETQYF. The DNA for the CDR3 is TGCGCCAGCAGCTTGGACTTCCAGATACAAGAGACCCAGTACTTC.

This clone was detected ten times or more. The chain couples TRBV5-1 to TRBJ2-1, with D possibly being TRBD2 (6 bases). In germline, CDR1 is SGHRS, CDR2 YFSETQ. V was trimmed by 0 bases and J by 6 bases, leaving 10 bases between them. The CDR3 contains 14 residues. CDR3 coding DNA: TGCGCCAGCAGCTTGGTCCTAGCGCTCAATGAGCAGTTCTTC. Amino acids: CASSLVLALNEQFF.

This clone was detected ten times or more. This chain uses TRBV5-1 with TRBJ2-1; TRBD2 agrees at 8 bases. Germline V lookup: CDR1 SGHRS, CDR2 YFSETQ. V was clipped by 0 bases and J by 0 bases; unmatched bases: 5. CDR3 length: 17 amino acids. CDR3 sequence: CASSLAAGGLSYNEQFF. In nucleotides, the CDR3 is TGCGCCAGCAGCTTGGCGGCGGGAGGCCTCTCCTACAATGAGCAGTTCTTC.

In nucleotides, the CDR3 is TGTGCCAGCAGTTGGACCGGGAGGGAAGAGACCCAGTACTTC. Amino acids: CASSWTGREETQYF. The chain employs TRBV9 and TRBJ2-5, with TRBD2 matching 8 bases. There are 14 residues in the CDR3. Trimming at V came to 5 bases and at J to 3 bases, leaving 6 bases not matched to a gene. Germline V gives CDR1 SGDLS, CDR2 YYNGEE.